Here is one TCR beta chain with its context. Original handling: Reference gene primer amplification in the assay estimated nucleated cell counts. The table came from immunoSEQ multiplex PCR; TCRdb's copy has only in-frame clones and leaves some out. From that table come the V and J calls and clone size; the DNA was used to work out D and trimming. The table records around 180,000 clones, 88% of them present only once. CDR3 length equals 17 residues. Germline V gene sequence: CDR1 SEHNR, CDR2 FQNEAQ (reference sequence). J was trimmed by 3 bases and V by 2 bases; bases with no gene match: 12. These data are taken from a study of blood T cell repertoires in COVID-19.

V gene TRBV7-9 combines with J gene TRBJ2-7; 8 nucleotides match TRBD2. The TCR originated in a human donor in a cohort sampled during active COVID-19. The sample comprised peripheral blood. CDR3 coding DNA: TGTGCCAGCAGCTTATTGGGCGGGAGGTCCCAGAACTACGAGCAGTACTTC. As protein: CASSLLGGRSQNYEQYF.